The 21 T cell receptor beta chains in this list originate from one sample, sequenced in a study of T-cell memory formation after mild COVID-19. TCRdb used MiXCR to reprocess the 5' RACE reads, holding one entry per CDR3 protein. Altogether roughly 200,000 distinct CDR3 sequences are present, about a sixth being singletons, with the ten largest covering about 1.9%. The sample comprised PBMCs or a T cell subset sorted from them (not recorded which). These receptors all come from an adult woman who had mild COVID-19 (a few samples of this study predate the infection). Cell type and time point are not known.

This clonotype was seen more than once but under ten times. The rearrangement joins TRBV5-4 to TRBJ2-3, with TRBD1 as a possible D gene (5 bases). This CDR3 is built from 15 residues. CDR1 SGHNT and CDR2 YYREEE come from the germline V gene (reference sequence). Trimming removed 5 bases at V and 5 bases at J, with 18 bases between. The CDR3 reads CASSGTGHQGDTQYF. The CDR3, as DNA: TGTGCCAGCAGTGGAACAGGACATCAGGGAGATACGCAGTATTTT.

The chain combines TRBV7-8 with TRBJ1-2; D gene unclear. This CDR3 is built from 14 residues. Trimming shortened V by 0 bases and J by 1 base, and 6 bases separated the two germline ends. Germline V gene sequence: CDR1 SGHVS, CDR2 FQNEAQ. The CDR3 here is CASSLAGSNYGYTF. The CDR3 DNA reads as TGTGCCAGCAGCTTAGCGGGCAGTAACTATGGCTACACCTTC.

The gene calls are TRBV14 and TRBJ2-1, with 10 bases aligning to TRBD2. The CDR3 consists of 17 residues. The germline CDR1 and CDR2 sequences are SGHDN and FVKESK. V shed 3 bases, J shed 6 bases, and the junction held 11 bases outside the gene matches. CDR3 residues: CASSQAPGLAVRNEQFF. The CDR3 DNA sequence: TGTGCCAGCAGCCAGGCCCCCGGACTAGCGGTTCGCAATGAGCAGTTCTTC.

The chain uses TRBV4-2 and TRBJ2-3; no firm D call. The germline V and J ends were trimmed by 5 bases and 4 bases, with 7 bases remaining between them. The CDR3 spans 12 residues. The V gene's germline CDR1 is LGHNA and CDR2 YNFKEQ. This CDR3 reads CASSSPPDTQYF. CDR3 in DNA: TGTGCCAGCAGCTCGCCCCCAGATACGCAGTATTTT.

V gene TRBV7-2 combines with J gene TRBJ2-1; D call uncertain. Germline V gene data show CDR1 as SGHTA and CDR2 as FQGNSA. V was clipped by 3 bases and J by 3 bases, with 9 bases between them. This CDR3 has 14 amino acids. The CDR3 DNA reads TGTGCCAGCAGCTTCGTTGCACTCTACAATGAGCAGTTCTTC. It encodes CASSFVALYNEQFF.

The CDR3 is CAWSSGQKETQYF. CDR3 DNA: TGTGCCTGGAGTTCGGGACAGAAAGAGACCCAGTACTTC. The J gene is TRBJ2-5, the V gene TRBV30; 7 bases line up with TRBD1. The CDR3 spans 13 residues. CDR1 and CDR2 (germline): GTSNPN, SVGIG (reference sequence). After removal of 2 bases from V and 3 bases from J, the junction contained 3 bases not matched to a gene.

The chain employs TRBV10-3 and TRBJ2-1; 7 nucleotides match TRBD2. The germline V gene has CDR1 ENHRY and CDR2 SYGVKD. CDR3 length: 14 amino acids. V lost 6 bases and J lost 6; bases outside the gene matches: 8. The chain's CDR3 is CAISGLVASNEQFF. Here the CDR3 DNA reads TGTGCCATCAGCGGACTAGTCGCGTCCAATGAGCAGTTCTTC.

V usage is TRBV27 and J usage is TRBJ1-5; possibly TRBD1 for D (5 bases). CDR3 length: 14 amino acids. In germline, CDR1 is MNHEY, CDR2 SMNVEV (reference sequence). V dropped 6 bases and J dropped 6 bases, with 15 bases sitting between them. CDR3 protein: CASSPNLGGQPQHF. The CDR3 DNA follows: TGTGCCAGCAGCCCCAACCTCGGGGGTCAGCCCCAGCATTTT.

This clonotype was seen only a few times. The V call is TRBV6-5, the J call TRBJ2-1; D call uncertain. Germline lookup yields CDR1 MNHEY and CDR2 SVGAGI. This CDR3 has 13 amino acids. Trimming pared 0 bases from V and 6 bases from J, leaving 6 bases between. CDR3 coding DNA: TGTGCCAGCAGTTACTCACGGGTCAATGAGCAGTTCTTC. Protein: CASSYSRVNEQFF.

This clonotype has more than one count but fewer than ten. Written as DNA, the CDR3 is TGTGCCAGCAGTGCAGGGGGAACTAGCACAGATACGCAGTATTTT. Its protein product is CASSAGGTSTDTQYF. This chain links TRBV12-3 or TRBV12-4 with TRBJ2-3, with 7 bases matching TRBD1. The CDR3 has 15 residues. The V gene end was trimmed by 5 bases and the J gene end by 0 bases; junction bases not matched to a gene: 5.

The chain couples TRBV11-2 to TRBJ2-5; the D is unclear. Looked up from germline, CDR1 is SGHAT and CDR2 is FQNNGV. This CDR3 contains 13 residues. V was trimmed by 1 base and J by 5 bases, leaving 8 bases between them. The DNA of the CDR3 is TGTGCCAGCAGCTTAGTGTCTGTGGAGACCCAGTACTTC. Protein: CASSLVSVETQYF. The full variable domain, with the rest looked up from reference TRBV11-2 and TRBJ2-5, is EAGVAQSPRYKIIEKRQSVAFWCNPISGHATLYWYQQILGQGPKLLIQFQNNGVVDDSQLPKDRFSAERLKGVDSTLKIQPAKLEDSAVYLCASSLVSVETQYFGPGTRLLVL.

This clonotype occurred a few times. The chain uses TRBV3-1 and TRBJ1-5; D not resolved. The CDR3 extends over 15 amino acids. Trimming cost V 1 base and J 3 bases, with 10 bases left between them. The V gene's germline CDR1 is LGHDT and CDR2 YNNKEL (reference sequence). The DNA of the CDR3 is TGTGCCAGCAGCCAAGGTTCCGGAGTCAATCAGCCCCAGCATTTT. This sequence encodes CASSQGSGVNQPQHF. Combining the CDR3 with reference TRBV3-1 and TRBJ1-5 gives the whole variable domain DTAVSQTPKYLVTQMGNDKSIKCEQNLGHDTMYWYKQDSKKFLKIMFSYNNKELIINETVPNRFSPKSPDKAHLNLHINSLELGDSAVYFCASSQGSGVNQPQHFGDGTRLSIL.

This clonotype turned up a few times. The chain has TRBV12-3 or TRBV12-4 and TRBJ2-3; weak D call: TRBD2 (5 bases). The CDR3 runs to 21 residues. The V end lost 7 bases, the J end lost 0 bases, and 32 bases lay between the germline ends. The CDR3 coding sequence is TGTGCCAGCACCAAAACTCGAGGCGGAGCACGGGGATTAACTAGCACAGATACGCAGTATTTT. Protein product: CASTKTRGGARGLTSTDTQYF.

V gene TRBV11-2 combines with J gene TRBJ2-7, with a possible D match to TRBD1 (6 bases). The V end lost 6 bases, the J end lost 2 bases, and 17 bases lay between the germline ends. The germline V gene encodes CDR1 SGHAT and CDR2 FQNNGV. CDR3 size: 15 residues. CDR3 bases: TGTGCCAGCAGAGCCCTCACAGGGTACGCCTACGAGCAGTACTTC. Amino acids: CASRALTGYAYEQYF.

The chain has TRBV2 and TRBJ2-5; D is ambiguous. With 6 bases removed from V and 4 bases from J, the gap between germline ends came to 6 bases. The CDR3 length is 11 residues. CDR1 is SNHLY, CDR2 FYNNEI, per germline. DNA for the CDR3: TGTGCCAGCAGGGTTGGAGAGACCCAGTACTTC. Its translation is CASRVGETQYF.

This clonotype showed up just a few times. V gene TRBV6-6 combines with J gene TRBJ2-2; TRBD1 matches at 7 bases. Trimming removed 0 bases from V and 3 bases from J; junction bases left unmatched: 4. CDR1 is MNHNY and CDR2 is SVGAGI in the germline V gene (reference sequence). The CDR3 runs to 16 residues. This CDR3 is CASSYSGTAHTGELFF. The CDR3 nucleotides read TGTGCCAGCAGTTACTCCGGGACAGCTCACACCGGGGAGCTGTTTTTT.

This clonotype has at least ten counts. V and J are TRBV7-2 and TRBJ2-7; tentatively, D is TRBD1 or TRBD2 (7 bases each). V was cut by 5 bases and J by 6 bases, with 20 bases left in between. The CDR3 length is 15 residues. Germline V lookup: CDR1 SGHTA, CDR2 FQGNSA. CDR3 sequence reads: CASSPRGGRLSEQYF. The CDR3, as DNA: TGTGCCAGCAGCCCCAGGGGGGGGAGGTTGTCCGAGCAGTACTTC.

The chain has TRBV4-3 and TRBJ1-1, with D possibly being TRBD1 (5 bases). Trimming shortened V by 0 bases and J by 7 bases, and 15 bases separated the two germline ends. CDR1 and CDR2 (germline): LGHNA, YSLEER. The CDR3 is 15 amino acids. CDR3 protein: CASSQDIRRDREAFF. In DNA form, the CDR3 reads TGCGCCAGCAGCCAAGATATTCGGCGGGACCGTGAAGCTTTCTTT.

The chain couples TRBV3-1 to TRBJ1-3; D unclear. This CDR3 spans 13 amino acids. V gave up 1 base and J gave up 4 bases, with 5 bases separating them. Germline V lookup: CDR1 LGHDT, CDR2 YNNKEL (reference sequence). CDR3 protein: CASSQGAGNTIYF. CDR3 DNA sequence: TGTGCCAGCAGCCAAGGGGCGGGAAACACCATATATTTT.

This clonotype turned up a few times. The chain recombines TRBV7-3 with TRBJ2-3; no definite D call. The V end lost 4 bases, the J end lost 3 bases, and 8 bases lay between the germline ends. Germline CDR1 SGHTA, CDR2 FQGTGA. This CDR3 comprises 13 residues. This chain's CDR3 is CASSSSRTDTQYF. The CDR3 bases are TGTGCCAGCAGCTCCTCTAGAACAGATACGCAGTATTTT.

J is TRBJ1-2 and V is TRBV20-1; D gene unclear. The CDR3 length is 14 residues. Trimming left V 3 bases short and J 6 bases short, with 17 bases between. Germline V lookup: CDR1 DFQATT, CDR2 SNEGSKA (reference sequence). The CDR3 loop reads CSAREHTKPDGYTF. CDR3 sequence (DNA): TGCAGTGCTAGGGAACACACAAAGCCAGATGGCTACACCTTC.